This T cell receptor beta chain was sequenced during a study of technical replicates of blood from a few donors. In germline, CDR1 is SGHTA, CDR2 FQGTGA. The CDR3 loop spans 16 amino acids. Germline trimming cut 4 bases from V and 3 bases from J; bases unmatched to any gene: 7. Using immunoSEQ multiplex PCR, the repertoire was profiled, and TCRdb retains in-frame clones only, with some absent. The table records approximately 88,000 clones, around 96% of them present only once. The receptor comes from a human donor in good health. The rearrangement links TRBV7-3 to TRBJ2-3, with 10 bases lining up with TRBD1. Sequencing was done on a sample of T cells isolated from PBMCs. CDR3: CASSSGQGGETDTQYF. CDR3 nucleotides: TGTGCCAGCAGCTCCGGACAGGGGGGGGAGACAGATACGCAGTATTTT.